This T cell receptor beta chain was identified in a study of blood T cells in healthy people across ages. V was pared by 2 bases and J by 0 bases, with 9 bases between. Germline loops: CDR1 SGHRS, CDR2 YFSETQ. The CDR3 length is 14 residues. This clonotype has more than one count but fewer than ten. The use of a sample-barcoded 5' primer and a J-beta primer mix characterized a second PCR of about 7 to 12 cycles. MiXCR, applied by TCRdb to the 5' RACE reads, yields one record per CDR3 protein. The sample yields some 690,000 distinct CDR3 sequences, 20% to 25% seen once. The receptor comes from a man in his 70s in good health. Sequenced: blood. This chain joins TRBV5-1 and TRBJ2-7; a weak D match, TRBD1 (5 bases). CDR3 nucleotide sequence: TGCGCCAGCAGCTTCGCAGGGAACTCCTACGAGCAGTACTTC. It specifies CASSFAGNSYEQYF.